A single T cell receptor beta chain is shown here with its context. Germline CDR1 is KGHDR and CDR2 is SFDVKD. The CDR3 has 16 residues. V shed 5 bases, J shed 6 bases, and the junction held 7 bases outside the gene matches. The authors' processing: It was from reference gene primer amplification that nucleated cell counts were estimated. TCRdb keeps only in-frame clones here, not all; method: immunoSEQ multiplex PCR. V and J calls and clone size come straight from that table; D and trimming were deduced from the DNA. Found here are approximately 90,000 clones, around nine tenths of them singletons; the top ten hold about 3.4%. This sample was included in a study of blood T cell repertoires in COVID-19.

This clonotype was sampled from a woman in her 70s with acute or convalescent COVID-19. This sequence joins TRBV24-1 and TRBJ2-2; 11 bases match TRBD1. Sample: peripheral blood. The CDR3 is CATSVPDRGLSGELFF. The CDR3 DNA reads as TGTGCCACCAGTGTCCCGGACAGGGGGCTTTCCGGGGAGCTGTTTTTT.